This T cell receptor beta chain was sequenced for a study of blood T cells in healthy people across ages. It was with a sample-barcoded 5' primer and a J-beta primer mix that a second PCR of about 6 to 11 cycles was run. A minimum of 2.5 million CDR3-containing paired-end reads was obtained for each sample. TCRdb ran MiXCR on the 5' RACE reads and lists one entry per CDR3 protein. The table shows approximately 780,000 distinct CDR3 sequences, with roughly 24% occurring only once. The CDR3 is 14 amino acids. Per germline, CDR1 MNHNY and CDR2 SVGAGI (reference sequence). V shed 10 bases and J 5 bases; nucleotides not matched to a gene: 12. The sample was also reused in another study, on T cells of mothers and their children.

Material: blood. The V call is TRBV6-6, the J call TRBJ2-7; 9 bases align to TRBD1. The sequence was obtained from a boy between 10 and 17 years old in good health. The CDR3 is CATVRRDRAHEQYF. Here the CDR3 DNA reads TGTGCCACCGTCCGCCGGGACAGGGCCCACGAGCAGTACTTC.